This T cell receptor beta chain is drawn from a study of regulatory T cells in long-lasting Graves disease. Study as a whole: Over 5 years of antithyroid drugs with positive TSH receptor antibodies was taken to mean persistent Graves' disease.

This clonotype was detected a few times. The time point is: persistent/refractory GD, antithyroid drugs over 5 years with positive TRAb. PBMCs were the source of the RNA used for TCR sequencing. Into tubes containing EDTA, approximately 9 milliliters of peripheral blood were drawn. Investigators prepared the TCR beta libraries by applying iRepertoire HTBI primers and Arm-PCR of CDR3 regions. Each CDR3 protein is one row after TCRdb ran MiXCR on the multiplex PCR reads. Of more than 650,000 distinct CDR3 sequences in the sample, about 30% are singletons; the top ten hold around 42%. Sequenced here: peripheral blood mononuclear cells (PBMCs), sampled when the disease was refractory, from a patient treated with antithyroid drugs. This TCR came from a female donor with Graves disease.

The CDR3 nucleotides are TGCGCCAGCAGCTTGGATCTAGCGGGAGGACCCAAAAACATTCAGTACTTC. Translation gives CASSLDLAGGPKNIQYF. This chain links TRBV5-1 with TRBJ2-4; TRBD2 agrees at 11 bases. Germline CDR1 and CDR2: SGHRS and YFSETQ. The J segment lost 2 bases and the V segment lost 0 bases, leaving 4 bases of the junction unmatched. This CDR3 is built from 17 residues.